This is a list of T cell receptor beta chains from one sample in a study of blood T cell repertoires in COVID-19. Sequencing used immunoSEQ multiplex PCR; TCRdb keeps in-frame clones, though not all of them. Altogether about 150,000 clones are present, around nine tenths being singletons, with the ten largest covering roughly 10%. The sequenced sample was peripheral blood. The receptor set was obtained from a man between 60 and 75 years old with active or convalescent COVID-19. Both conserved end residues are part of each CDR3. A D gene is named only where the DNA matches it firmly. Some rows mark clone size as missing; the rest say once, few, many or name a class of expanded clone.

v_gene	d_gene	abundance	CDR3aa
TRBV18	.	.	CASSPLREGKLFF
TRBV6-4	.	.	CASSGGTNTGELFF
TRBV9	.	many	CASSVDLGNTIYF
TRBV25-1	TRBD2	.	CASSFSGRGSGDTQYF
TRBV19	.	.	CASSIGSPSASTDTQYF
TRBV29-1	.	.	CSPTRGGEQFF
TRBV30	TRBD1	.	CAWSGPRQGPDTQYF
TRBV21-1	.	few	CASSIGDRISANYGYTF
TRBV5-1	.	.	CASSLSVGSTEAFF
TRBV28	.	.	CASREPGDHGYTF
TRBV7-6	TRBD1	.	CASSRGGTGRIEQYF
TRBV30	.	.	CASRVLNTEAFF
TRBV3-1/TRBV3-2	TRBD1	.	CASSQPGQGGVQQYF
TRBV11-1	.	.	CASSLEGGTKGEQYF
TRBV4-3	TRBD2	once	CASSQDSAGGSYEQYF
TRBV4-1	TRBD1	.	CASSQEGTGIQYF
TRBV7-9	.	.	CASSLAPRAGGYTF
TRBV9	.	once	CASSPLPTGRSYEQYF
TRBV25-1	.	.	CASSEIGNTEAFF
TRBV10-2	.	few	CASSVGRNEKLFF
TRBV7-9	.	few	CASSLDPRGDYGYTF
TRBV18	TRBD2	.	CASSAGLARGEQYF